This passage covers 26 T cell receptor beta chains from one sample sequenced in a study of blood T cells in healthy people across ages. The second PCR ran 7 to 11 cycles with a sample-barcoded 5' primer and J-beta primers. TCRdb used MiXCR to reprocess the 5' RACE reads, holding one entry per CDR3 protein. The sample carries about 1.6 million distinct CDR3 sequences, about 31% recorded once. Sequencing was carried out using blood. Receptors were obtained from a woman aged 30 to 39 in good health.

This clonotype came up many times. The chain combines TRBV28 with TRBJ2-3, with 7 nucleotides matching TRBD1. CDR3 length equals 14 residues. After removal of 7 bases from V and 0 bases from J, the junction contained 4 bases not matched to a gene. Germline CDR1 MDHEN, CDR2 SYDVKM. In DNA form, the CDR3 reads TGTGCCAGCAATCTAGGGGGCAGCACAGATACGCAGTATTTT. Amino acid sequence: CASNLGGSTDTQYF. Drawing the rest from reference TRBV28 and TRBJ2-3, the complete variable domain is DVKVTQSSRYLVKRTGEKVFLECVQDMDHENMFWYRQDPGLGLRLIYFSYDVKMKEKGDIPEGYSVSREKKERFSLILESASTNQTSMYLCASNLGGSTDTQYFGPGTRLTVL.

This clonotype was seen only a few times. The J gene is TRBJ2-1, the V gene TRBV7-3; 8 bases are a match to TRBD2. Germline V lookup: CDR1 SGHTA, CDR2 FQGTGA. The CDR3 covers 15 residues. V shed 1 base, J shed 8 bases, and the junction held 7 bases outside the gene matches. DNA of the CDR3: TGTGCCAGCAGCTTAAGGGCGACTAGCGACGATGAGCAGTTCTTC. Its translation: CASSLRATSDDEQFF. The full variable domain, with the rest looked up from reference TRBV7-3 and TRBJ2-1, is GAGVSQTPSNKVTEKGKYVELRCDPISGHTALYWYRQSLGQGPEFLIYFQGTGAADDSGLPNDRFFAVRPEGSVSTLKIQRTERGDSAVYLCASSLRATSDDEQFFGPGTRLTVL.

This clonotype was observed a handful of times. The gene calls are TRBV9 and TRBJ2-2; tentative D call: TRBD2 (6 bases). The germline V gene encodes CDR1 SGDLS and CDR2 YYNGEE. V lost 3 bases to trimming and J lost 0 bases, with 12 bases between them. The CDR3 totals 16 residues. The CDR3 bases are TGTGCCAGCAGCGCCTTAGCGGAGCCGAACACCGGGGAGCTGTTTTTT. Amino acid sequence: CASSALAEPNTGELFF.

This clonotype occurred many times. This sequence joins TRBV27 and TRBJ2-7, with D possibly being TRBD2 (6 bases). This CDR3 comprises 14 residues. Trimming removed 8 bases at V and 5 bases at J, with 19 bases between. In germline, CDR1 is MNHEY, CDR2 SMNVEV (reference sequence). The CDR3 nucleotides read TGTGCCAGCCAGCTCACGGGGGTCGGGGACGAGCAGTACTTC. Protein sequence: CASQLTGVGDEQYF.

This clonotype was found many times. The chain combines TRBV9 with TRBJ2-7, with D tentatively TRBD1 or TRBD2 (5 bases each). The CDR3 runs to 15 residues. The germline V gene has CDR1 SGDLS and CDR2 YYNGEE. The V and J ends lost 4 bases and 0 bases respectively, with 14 bases between them. Here the CDR3 reads CASSPTGTLSYEQYF. CDR3 nucleotides: TGTGCCAGCAGCCCAACCGGGACCCTCTCCTACGAGCAGTACTTC.

Comments on this clonotype: Its ends do not fully match the called genes, so a read error is possible. V is TRBV4-1 and J is TRBJ2-5; D not resolved. CDR1 MGHRA and CDR2 YSYEKL come from the germline V gene. The CDR3 runs 15 residues. The CDR3 sequence is CTSSQSFLSQETQYF. DNA of the CDR3: TGCACCAGCAGCCAATCTTTCCTATCCCAAGAGACCCAGTACTTC.

Written as DNA, the CDR3 is TGTGCCAGCAGTGACCCGGGACTAGCGGGCGAGCAGTACTTC. It encodes CASSDPGLAGEQYF. The V call is TRBV6-1, the J call TRBJ2-7; 12 bases line up with TRBD2. This CDR3 spans 14 amino acids. Germline CDR1 reads MNHNS; CDR2 reads SASEGT. J gave up 6 bases and V 3 bases, and 3 bases lay outside the gene matches.

The chain links TRBV20-1 to TRBJ2-7; 7 nucleotides match TRBD1. CDR1 DFQATT and CDR2 SNEGSKA come from the germline V gene (reference sequence). V gave up 5 bases and J gave up 6 bases; unmatched junction bases: 13. The CDR3 loop spans 14 amino acids. This CDR3 reads CSAFRQGLGGEQYF. CDR3 bases: TGCAGTGCTTTCAGACAGGGTTTGGGTGGCGAGCAGTACTTC.

This clonotype was seen ten or more times. The chain joins TRBV10-3 to TRBJ1-2; no clear D. The CDR3 totals 14 residues. Germline V gene data show CDR1 as ENHRY and CDR2 as SYGVKD. Trimming shortened V by 3 bases and J by 8 bases, and 16 bases separated the two germline ends. CDR3 sequence: CAISEPSRTQGYTF. In DNA form, the CDR3 reads TGTGCCATCAGTGAACCGAGCAGGACTCAGGGCTACACCTTC.

This clonotype occurred a few times. Its ends do not fully match the called genes, so a read error is possible. V usage is TRBV29-1 and J usage is TRBJ2-3; 10 bases are a match to TRBD2. Germline-derived CDR1 and CDR2 are SQVTM and ANQGSEA. CDR3 size: 20 residues. CDR3 in DNA: TGCAGCGTCGAGGGTGTCTCTCTAGCGGGGGACCCCCTAACCACAGATACACAGTATTTT. Translating gives CSVEGVSLAGDPLTTDTQYF.

The rearrangement links TRBV3-1 to TRBJ1-2; D unclear. Trimming took off 1 base at V and 12 bases at J, with 12 bases between the two ends. The CDR3 loop spans 12 amino acids. Germline CDR1 is LGHDT and CDR2 is YNNKEL (reference sequence). CDR3: CASSQADFSHTF. The CDR3 DNA sequence: TGTGCCAGCAGCCAAGCGGATTTTAGCCACACCTTC.

The sample holds a few counts of this clonotype. The chain has TRBV27 and TRBJ2-1, with D perhaps matching TRBD2 (6 bases). Trimming removed 0 bases from V and 4 bases from J, with 7 bases in between. This CDR3 spans 14 amino acids. Germline V gene sequence: CDR1 MNHEY, CDR2 SMNVEV (reference sequence). The chain's CDR3 is CASSLSEGYNEQFF. CDR3 DNA: TGTGCCAGCAGTTTATCGGAGGGATACAATGAGCAGTTCTTC.

This chain links TRBV20-1 with TRBJ2-3; the D is unclear. From germline, CDR1 is DFQATT and CDR2 SNEGSKA (reference sequence). With 0 bases removed from V and 6 bases from J, the gap between germline ends came to 19 bases. The CDR3 extends over 16 amino acids. CDR3 in amino acids: CSARDESWGSKDTQYF. The CDR3 DNA reads TGCAGTGCTAGAGATGAAAGTTGGGGAAGCAAGGATACGCAGTATTTT.

This clonotype was observed a few times. The chain recombines TRBV20-1 with TRBJ2-7; 7 nucleotides agree with TRBD1. The ends lost 5 bases at V and 3 bases at J; junction bases unmatched: 16. Germline V gives CDR1 DFQATT, CDR2 SNEGSKA (reference sequence). The CDR3 extends over 16 amino acids. CDR3 coding DNA: TGCAGTGCTCCTACCCCGGGGACAGAAGTTTTCTACGAGCAGTACTTC. The encoded protein is CSAPTPGTEVFYEQYF.

The chain employs TRBV6-6 and TRBJ2-7, with 9 bases aligning to TRBD1. The CDR3 is 14 residues long. Germline CDR1 and CDR2: MNHNY and SVGAGI (reference sequence). V shed 6 bases and J 5 bases; nucleotides not matched to a gene: 8. The CDR3 coding sequence is TGTGCCAGCAGGCCGGGACAGGGAGGGGACGAGCAGTACTTC. It encodes CASRPGQGGDEQYF.

The genes are TRBV5-1 and TRBJ2-1, with 12 nucleotides matching TRBD2. The trim removed 3 bases at V and 3 bases at J, leaving 7 bases unmatched. Germline V lookup: CDR1 SGHRS, CDR2 YFSETQ. The CDR3 covers 17 residues. DNA of the CDR3: TGCGCCAGCAGCTCGAGACTAGCGGGAGTAGGCTACAATGAGCAGTTCTTC. It translates to CASSSRLAGVGYNEQFF.

The V gene is TRBV20-1, the J gene TRBJ2-3; 15 nucleotides match TRBD2. Germline V gene sequence: CDR1 DFQATT, CDR2 SNEGSKA (reference sequence). There are 15 residues in the CDR3. Trimming cost V 5 bases and J 7 bases; bases outside gene matches: 7. CDR3 bases: TGCAGTGCTGCCGACGGACTAGCGGGGGGGCATACGCAGTATTTT. Protein product: CSAADGLAGGHTQYF.

In its sample, this clonotype was seen once. The V and J genes are TRBV20-1 and TRBJ2-5; D is undetermined. The CDR3 contains 12 residues. Per the germline V gene, CDR1 is DFQATT and CDR2 is SNEGSKA (reference sequence). Trimming stripped 7 bases from V and 0 bases from J, with 9 bases between. The CDR3 is CSVMVNQETQYF. The CDR3 nucleotides are TGCAGTGTTATGGTAAACCAAGAGACCCAGTACTTC.

This clonotype was recorded a few times. The V gene is TRBV20-1, the J gene TRBJ2-1, with TRBD2 identical over 7 bases. V lost 0 bases and J lost 13; bases outside the gene matches: 9. CDR3 size: 13 residues. CDR1 is DFQATT and CDR2 is SNEGSKA in the germline V gene (reference sequence). The chain's CDR3 is CSARDGLAAHQFF. In DNA form, the CDR3 reads TGCAGTGCTAGAGATGGGCTAGCGGCCCACCAGTTCTTC.

This clonotype was counted between two and nine times. The V call is TRBV5-1, the J call TRBJ2-3; D might be TRBD2 (6 bases). V lost 4 bases, J lost 5 bases, and 14 bases lay in between. CDR3 length: 14 amino acids. Germline CDR1 and CDR2: SGHRS and YFSETQ. The CDR3 loop is CASSGGTEVDTQYF. The CDR3 DNA reads as TGCGCCAGCAGCGGCGGGACTGAGGTAGATACGCAGTATTTT.

This clonotype was seen a handful of times. CDR3 protein: CASSNQWLGQETQYF. For the CDR3, the DNA is TGTGCCAGCAGCAACCAGTGGTTGGGCCAAGAGACCCAGTACTTC. This chain joins TRBV7-8 and TRBJ2-5, with no clear D. CDR3 size: 15 residues. The germline V and J ends were trimmed by 5 bases and 1 base, with 14 bases remaining between them. The germline V gene encodes CDR1 SGHVS and CDR2 FQNEAQ.

The J gene is TRBJ1-2, the V gene TRBV20-1; 12 nucleotides agree with TRBD1. CDR3 length: 17 amino acids. In germline, CDR1 is DFQATT, CDR2 SNEGSKA (reference sequence). The trim removed 5 bases at V and 6 bases at J, leaving 16 bases unmatched. The CDR3 coding sequence is TGCAGTGCTCCCCTCCTAAGGGACAGGGGGCATGAAGATGGCTACACCTTC. It specifies CSAPLLRDRGHEDGYTF.

The chain is built from TRBV5-1 and TRBJ2-5; 9 nucleotides align to TRBD1. CDR3 length: 16 amino acids. Germline V gives CDR1 SGHRS, CDR2 YFSETQ. J lost 8 bases, V lost 3 bases, and 14 bases had no gene match. The CDR3 protein is CASSSETMTGGVTQYF. CDR3 nucleotide sequence: TGCGCCAGCAGCTCGGAAACCATGACAGGGGGAGTAACCCAGTACTTC.

The chain has TRBV27 and TRBJ1-1; D gene unclear. V lost 3 bases to trimming and J lost 0 bases, with 11 bases between them. The CDR3 is 15 amino acids. Germline V gene data show CDR1 as MNHEY and CDR2 as SMNVEV (reference sequence). The CDR3 DNA is TGTGCCAGCAGTTTCAAACACTCGATGAACACTGAAGCTTTCTTT. Protein: CASSFKHSMNTEAFF.

The chain carries TRBV6-6 and TRBJ2-1; a possible D gene is TRBD2 (5 bases). Looked up from germline, CDR1 is MNHNY and CDR2 is SVGAGI (reference sequence). CDR3 length: 13 residues. V lost 6 bases to trimming and J lost 3 bases, with 9 bases between them. CDR3 protein: CASRVGDYNEQFF. The CDR3 region has the DNA TGTGCCAGCAGGGTCGGGGACTACAATGAGCAGTTCTTC.

The CDR3 DNA reads TGTGCCAGCTCCAGACAGGGGAAAGAGACCAAAAACATTCAGTACTTC. This encodes CASSRQGKETKNIQYF. The chain links TRBV12-3 or TRBV12-4 to TRBJ2-4; 8 positions agree with TRBD1. V shed 8 bases, J shed 2 bases, and the junction held 11 bases outside the gene matches. The CDR3 contains 16 residues.